This T cell receptor beta chain was documented in a study of post-analysis software for immune sequencing data. Study details: Relapsing-remitting, secondary progressive and progressive-relapsing courses of multiple sclerosis were included. Study-wide findings and caveats: TRBV5-6, TRBV5-1 and TRBV20-1 belonged to a set of about 5 TRBV segments that were more frequent in patients than controls. Controls showed significantly higher normalized Chao1 diversity than did multiple sclerosis patients. F measure clustering grouped samples strongly by preparation batch.

Incorporated into the TCR beta cDNA libraries were unique molecular identifiers, which served to reduce PCR and sequencing biases. Each CDR3 protein is one row after TCRdb ran MiXCR on the PCR reads. This sample has about 770,000 distinct CDR3 sequences, with approximately 44% found just once. About this clonotype itself: Its specificity is unknown.

V was cut by 4 bases and J by 3 bases, with 13 bases left in between. CDR3 length: 15 amino acids. Germline assignment: CDR1 MNHEY and CDR2 SMNVEV (reference sequence). This TCR derives from a girl aged 5-17 years with multiple sclerosis. The chain links TRBV27 to TRBJ2-1, with unresolved D. Sample: blood. The DNA for the CDR3 is TGTGCCAGCAGTTCCATCGTGACGGACTACAATGAGCAGTTCTTC. This translates into CASSSIVTDYNEQFF.